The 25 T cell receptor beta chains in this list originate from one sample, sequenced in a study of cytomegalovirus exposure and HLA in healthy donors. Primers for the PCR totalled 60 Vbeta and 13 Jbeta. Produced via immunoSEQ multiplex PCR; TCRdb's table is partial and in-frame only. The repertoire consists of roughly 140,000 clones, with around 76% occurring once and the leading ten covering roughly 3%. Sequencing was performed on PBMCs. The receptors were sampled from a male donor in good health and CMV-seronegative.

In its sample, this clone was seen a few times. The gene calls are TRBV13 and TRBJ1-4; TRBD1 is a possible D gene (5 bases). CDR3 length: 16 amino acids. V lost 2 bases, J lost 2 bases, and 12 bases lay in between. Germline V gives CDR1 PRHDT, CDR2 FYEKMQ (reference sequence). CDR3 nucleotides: TGTGCCAGCAGCTTATCAGGGTTAGTGACTAATGAAAAACTGTTTTTT. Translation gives CASSLSGLVTNEKLFF.

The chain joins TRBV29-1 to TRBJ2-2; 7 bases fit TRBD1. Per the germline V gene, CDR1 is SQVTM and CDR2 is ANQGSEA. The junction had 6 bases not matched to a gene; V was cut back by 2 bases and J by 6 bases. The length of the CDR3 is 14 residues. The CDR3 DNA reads TGCAGCGTTGAACCATATACAGGGGCCGGGGAGCTGTTTTTT. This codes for CSVEPYTGAGELFF.

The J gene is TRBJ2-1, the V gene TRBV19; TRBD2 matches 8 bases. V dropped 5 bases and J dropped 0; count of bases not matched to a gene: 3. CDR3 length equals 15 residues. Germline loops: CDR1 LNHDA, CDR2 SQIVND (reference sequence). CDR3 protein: CASSAGLDSYNEQFF. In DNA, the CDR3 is TGTGCCAGTAGTGCGGGACTAGACTCCTACAATGAGCAGTTCTTC.

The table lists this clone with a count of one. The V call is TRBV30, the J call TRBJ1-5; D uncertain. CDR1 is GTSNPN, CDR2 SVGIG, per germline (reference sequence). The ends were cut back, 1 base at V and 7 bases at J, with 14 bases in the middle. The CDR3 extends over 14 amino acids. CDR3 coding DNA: TGTGCCTGGAGTGCCATATCGTTGGAGCAGCCCCAGCATTTT. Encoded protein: CAWSAISLEQPQHF.

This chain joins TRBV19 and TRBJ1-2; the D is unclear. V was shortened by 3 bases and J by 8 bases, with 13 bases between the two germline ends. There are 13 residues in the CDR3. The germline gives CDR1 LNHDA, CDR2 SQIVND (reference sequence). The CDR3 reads CASSIKGTGGYTF. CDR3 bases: TGTGCCAGTAGTATCAAGGGTACGGGAGGCTACACCTTC.

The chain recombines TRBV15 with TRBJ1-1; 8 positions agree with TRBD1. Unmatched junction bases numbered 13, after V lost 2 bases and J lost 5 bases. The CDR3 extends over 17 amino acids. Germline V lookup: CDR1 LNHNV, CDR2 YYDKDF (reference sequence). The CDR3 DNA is TGTGCCACCAGCAGATTCCGGGACAGGACCGGTGGGACTGAAGCTTTCTTT. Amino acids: CATSRFRDRTGGTEAFF.

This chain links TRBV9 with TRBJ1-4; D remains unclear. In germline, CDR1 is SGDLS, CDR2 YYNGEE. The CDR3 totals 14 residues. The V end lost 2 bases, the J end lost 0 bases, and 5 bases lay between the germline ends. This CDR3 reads CASSVAATNEKLFF. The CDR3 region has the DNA TGTGCCAGCAGCGTGGCAGCAACTAATGAAAAACTGTTTTTT.

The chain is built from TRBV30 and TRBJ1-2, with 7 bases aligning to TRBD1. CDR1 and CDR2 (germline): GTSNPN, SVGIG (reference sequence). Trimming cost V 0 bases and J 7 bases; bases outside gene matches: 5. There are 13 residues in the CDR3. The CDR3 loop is CAWSVLQGSGYTF. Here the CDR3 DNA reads TGTGCCTGGAGTGTACTACAGGGGTCTGGCTACACCTTC.

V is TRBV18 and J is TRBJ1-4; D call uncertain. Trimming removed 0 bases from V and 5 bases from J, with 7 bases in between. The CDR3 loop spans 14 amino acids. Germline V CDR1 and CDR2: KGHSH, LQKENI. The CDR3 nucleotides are TGTGCCAGCTCACCACCATCACAAAATGAAAAACTGTTTTTT. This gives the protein CASSPPSQNEKLFF.

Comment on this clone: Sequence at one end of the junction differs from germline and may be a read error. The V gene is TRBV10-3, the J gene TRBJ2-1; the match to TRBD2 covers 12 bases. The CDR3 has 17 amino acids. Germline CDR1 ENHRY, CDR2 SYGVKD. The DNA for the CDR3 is TGTGCCATCCGTGAGTCGTCGGGACTAGCGGGTCTCTATGAGCAGTTCTTC. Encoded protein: CAIRESSGLAGLYEQFF.

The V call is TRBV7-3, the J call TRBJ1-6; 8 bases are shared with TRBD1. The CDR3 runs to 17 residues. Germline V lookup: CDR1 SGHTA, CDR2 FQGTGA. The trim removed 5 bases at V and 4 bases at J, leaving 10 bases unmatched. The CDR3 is CASSRDPGGAYNSPLHF. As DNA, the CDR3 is TGTGCCAGCAGCCGAGACCCAGGGGGCGCGTATAATTCACCCCTCCACTTT. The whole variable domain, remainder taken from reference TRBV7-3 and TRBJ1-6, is GAGVSQTPSNKVTEKGKYVELRCDPISGHTALYWYRQSLGQGPEFLIYFQGTGAADDSGLPNDRFFAVRPEGSVSTLKIQRTERGDSAVYLCASSRDPGGAYNSPLHFGNGTRLTVT.

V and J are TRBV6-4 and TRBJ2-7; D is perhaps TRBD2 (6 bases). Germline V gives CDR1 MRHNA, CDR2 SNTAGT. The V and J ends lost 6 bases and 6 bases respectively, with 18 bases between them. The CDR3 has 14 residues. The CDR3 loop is CASSTGAFQGEQYF. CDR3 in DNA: TGTGCCAGCAGCACGGGAGCTTTTCAAGGCGAGCAGTACTTC.

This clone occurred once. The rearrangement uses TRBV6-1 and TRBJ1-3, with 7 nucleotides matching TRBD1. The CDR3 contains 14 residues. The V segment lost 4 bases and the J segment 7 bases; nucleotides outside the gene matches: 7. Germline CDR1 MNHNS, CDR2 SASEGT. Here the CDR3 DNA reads TGTGCCAGCAGTGTCCTGGGACAGAGGAACACCATATATTTT. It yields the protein CASSVLGQRNTIYF.

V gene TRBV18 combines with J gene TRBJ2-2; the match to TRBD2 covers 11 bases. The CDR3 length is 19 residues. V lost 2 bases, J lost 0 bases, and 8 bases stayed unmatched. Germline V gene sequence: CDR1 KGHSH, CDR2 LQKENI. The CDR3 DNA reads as TGTGCCAGCTCACCATCTTCTAGCGGGAGGTTCGCGAACACCGGGGAGCTGTTTTTT. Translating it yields CASSPSSSGRFANTGELFF.

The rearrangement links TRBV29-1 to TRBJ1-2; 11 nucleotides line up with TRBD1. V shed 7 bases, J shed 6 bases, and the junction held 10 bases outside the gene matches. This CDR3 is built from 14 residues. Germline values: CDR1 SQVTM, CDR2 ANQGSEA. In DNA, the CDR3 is TGCAGCGCCGCCGGGACAGGGGGTGTGGATGGCTACACCTTC. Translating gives CSAAGTGGVDGYTF.

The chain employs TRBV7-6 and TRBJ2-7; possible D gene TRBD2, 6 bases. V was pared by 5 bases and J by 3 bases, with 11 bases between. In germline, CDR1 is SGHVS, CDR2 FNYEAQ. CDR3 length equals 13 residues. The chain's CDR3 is CASSAGTYYEQYF. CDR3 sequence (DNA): TGTGCCAGCAGCGCCGGGACTTACTACGAGCAGTACTTC. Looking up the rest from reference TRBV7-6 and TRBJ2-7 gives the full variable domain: GAGVSQSPRYKVTKRGQDVALRCDPISGHVSLYWYRQALGQGPEFLTYFNYEAQQDKSGLPNDRFSAERPEGSISTLTIQRTEQRDSAMYRCASSAGTYYEQYFGPGTRLTVT.

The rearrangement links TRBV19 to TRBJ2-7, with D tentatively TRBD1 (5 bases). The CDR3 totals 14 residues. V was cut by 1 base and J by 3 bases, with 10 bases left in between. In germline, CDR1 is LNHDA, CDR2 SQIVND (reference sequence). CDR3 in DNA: TGTGCCAGTAGTATAGGGGGCAGGGACTACGAGCAGTACTTC. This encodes CASSIGGRDYEQYF.

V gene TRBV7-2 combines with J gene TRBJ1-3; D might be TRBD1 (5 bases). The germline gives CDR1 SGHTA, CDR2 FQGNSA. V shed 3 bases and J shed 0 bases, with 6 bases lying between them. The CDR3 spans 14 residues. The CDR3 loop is CASSFQGSGNTIYF. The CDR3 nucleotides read TGTGCCAGCAGCTTCCAGGGCTCTGGAAACACCATATATTTT.

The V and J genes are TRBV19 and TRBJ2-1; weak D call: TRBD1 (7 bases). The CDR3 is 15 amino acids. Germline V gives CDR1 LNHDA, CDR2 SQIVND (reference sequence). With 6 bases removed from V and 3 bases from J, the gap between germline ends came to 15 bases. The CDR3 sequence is CASSQGGRDYNEQFF. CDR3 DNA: TGTGCCAGTAGCCAGGGGGGCCGGGACTACAATGAGCAGTTCTTC.

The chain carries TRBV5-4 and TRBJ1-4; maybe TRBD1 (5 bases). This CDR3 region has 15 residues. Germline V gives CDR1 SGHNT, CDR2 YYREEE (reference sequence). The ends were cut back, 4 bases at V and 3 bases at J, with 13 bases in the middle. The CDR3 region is CASSTQGGANEKLFF. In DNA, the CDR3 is TGTGCCAGCAGCACCCAGGGAGGGGCTAATGAAAAACTGTTTTTT.

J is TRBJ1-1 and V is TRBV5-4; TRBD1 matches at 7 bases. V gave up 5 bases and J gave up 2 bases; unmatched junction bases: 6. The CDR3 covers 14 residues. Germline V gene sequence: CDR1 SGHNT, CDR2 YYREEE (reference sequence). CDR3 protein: CASRRDRGNTEAFF. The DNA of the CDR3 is TGTGCCAGCAGACGGGACAGAGGCAACACTGAAGCTTTCTTT.

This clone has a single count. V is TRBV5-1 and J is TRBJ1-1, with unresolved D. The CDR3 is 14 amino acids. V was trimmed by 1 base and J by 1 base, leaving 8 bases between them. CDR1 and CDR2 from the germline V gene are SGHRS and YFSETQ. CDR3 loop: CASSLHTGNTEAFF. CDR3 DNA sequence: TGCGCCAGCAGCTTGCATACGGGGAACACTGAAGCTTTCTTT.

The CDR3 reads CASSQDRGREAFF. CDR3 nucleotide sequence: TGCGCCAGCAGCCAAGACAGGGGACGGGAAGCTTTCTTT. The chain employs TRBV4-3 and TRBJ1-1, with TRBD1 as a possible D gene (6 bases). Germline CDR1 LGHNA, CDR2 YSLEER. This CDR3 region has 13 residues. Deletions cut 0 bases from V and 8 bases from J, with 10 bases between.

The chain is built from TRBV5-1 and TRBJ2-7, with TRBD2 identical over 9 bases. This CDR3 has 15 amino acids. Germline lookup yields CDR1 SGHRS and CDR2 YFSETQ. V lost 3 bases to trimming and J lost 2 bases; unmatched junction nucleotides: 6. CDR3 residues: CASSSTGLAAYEQYF. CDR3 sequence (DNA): TGCGCCAGCAGCTCGACGGGACTAGCCGCCTACGAGCAGTACTTC.

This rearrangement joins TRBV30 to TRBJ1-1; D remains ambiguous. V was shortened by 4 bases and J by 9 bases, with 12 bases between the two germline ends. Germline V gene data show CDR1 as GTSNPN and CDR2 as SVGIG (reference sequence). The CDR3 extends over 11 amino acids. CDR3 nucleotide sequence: TGTGCCTGGAAAAGTCAACTGAAAGCTTTCTTT. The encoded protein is CAWKSQLKAFF. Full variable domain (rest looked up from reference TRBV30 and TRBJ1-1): SQTIHQWPATLVQPVGSPLSLECTVEGTSNPNLYWYRQAAGRGLQLLFYSVGIGQISSEVPQNLSASRPQDRQFILSSKKLLLSDSGFYLCAWKSQLKAFFGQGTRLTVV.